The rows below give T cell receptor beta chains drawn from one sample of a study of blood T cell repertoires in COVID-19. Sequencing was performed with immunoSEQ multiplex PCR; in TCRdb, only in-frame clones are kept and a portion is missing. Found here are some 360,000 clones, 88% of them singletons; the top ten hold 1%. The sample consisted of PBMCs or T cells enriched from blood (not recorded which). These receptor sequences come from a woman in her twenties or thirties who had been exposed to COVID-19. Each CDR3 is given with its conserved first and last residue. Each record gives: V gene, D gene, clone size, J gene, CDR3 protein, CDR3 DNA. A D gene is named only where the DNA matches it firmly. The listing skips clone size in some rows; elsewhere it reads once, few, many or a size class.

v_gene: TRBV3-1/TRBV3-2
d_gene: TRBD1
abundance: .
j_gene: TRBJ1-5
CDR3aa: CAKRGTGDENQPQHF
CDR3nt: TGTGCCAAACGCGGGACAGGGGATGAAAATCAGCCCCAGCATTTT

v_gene: TRBV5-1
d_gene: .
abundance: .
j_gene: TRBJ1-6
CDR3aa: CASSNPGAGHSPLHF
CDR3nt: TGCGCCAGCAGCAACCCAGGGGCAGGGCATTCACCCCTCCACTTT

v_gene: TRBV24-1
d_gene: .
abundance: .
j_gene: TRBJ2-6
CDR3aa: CATSDFPDSSGANVLTF
CDR3nt: TGTGCCACCAGTGATTTCCCGGACAGCTCTGGGGCCAACGTCCTGACTTTC

v_gene: TRBV3-1/TRBV3-2
d_gene: TRBD1
abundance: .
j_gene: TRBJ2-6
CDR3aa: CASSPGGSGANVLTF
CDR3nt: TGTGCCAGCAGCCCAGGGGGCTCTGGGGCCAACGTCCTGACTTTC

v_gene: TRBV11-3
d_gene: TRBD1
abundance: .
j_gene: TRBJ1-4
CDR3aa: CASSPGTGGEKLFF
CDR3nt: TGTGCCAGCAGCCCCGGGACAGGGGGCGAAAAACTGTTTTTT

v_gene: TRBV2
d_gene: .
abundance: .
j_gene: TRBJ1-5
CDR3aa: CASRSRQAVISNQPQHF
CDR3nt: TGTGCCAGCAGGAGTAGACAGGCCGTAATTAGCAATCAGCCCCAGCATTTT

v_gene: TRBV6-5
d_gene: .
abundance: .
j_gene: TRBJ1-1
CDR3aa: CASSYSTGDTEAFF
CDR3nt: TGTGCCAGCAGTTACTCGACCGGGGACACTGAAGCTTTCTTT

v_gene: TRBV27
d_gene: .
abundance: .
j_gene: TRBJ2-5
CDR3aa: CASSSSQETQYF
CDR3nt: TGTGCCAGCAGTTCCAGCCAAGAGACCCAGTACTTC

v_gene: TRBV6-5
d_gene: .
abundance: .
j_gene: TRBJ1-1
CDR3aa: CASRLNERTEAFF
CDR3nt: TGTGCCAGCCGCCTAAACGAGAGAACTGAAGCTTTCTTT

v_gene: TRBV11-3
d_gene: TRBD1
abundance: once
j_gene: TRBJ1-5
CDR3aa: CASSPPGTDFSNQPQHF
CDR3nt: TGTGCCAGCAGCCCCCCGGGGACAGACTTTAGCAATCAGCCCCAGCATTTT

v_gene: TRBV9
d_gene: .
abundance: once
j_gene: TRBJ2-1
CDR3aa: CASSVGGESSYNEQFF
CDR3nt: TGTGCCAGCAGCGTAGGGGGGGAGAGCTCCTACAATGAGCAGTTCTTC

v_gene: TRBV7-7
d_gene: TRBD1
abundance: .
j_gene: TRBJ1-4
CDR3aa: CASSLGFKGAFGPATNEKLFF
CDR3nt: TGTGCTAGCAGCTTAGGGTTTAAGGGGGCTTTTGGCCCCGCAACTAATGAAAAACTGTTTTTT

v_gene: TRBV28
d_gene: .
abundance: .
j_gene: TRBJ1-5
CDR3aa: CASRTRGPQHF
CDR3nt: TGTGCCAGCAGGACCAGGGGCCCCCAGCATTTT

v_gene: TRBV28
d_gene: TRBD1
abundance: .
j_gene: TRBJ1-5
CDR3aa: CASSALTGGWQPQHF
CDR3nt: TGTGCCAGCAGTGCCCTTACAGGGGGCTGGCAGCCCCAGCATTTT

v_gene: TRBV10-3
d_gene: TRBD2
abundance: .
j_gene: TRBJ2-1
CDR3aa: CATESGAVYNEQFF
CDR3nt: TGTGCCACCGAAAGCGGGGCGGTCTACAATGAGCAGTTCTTC

v_gene: TRBV5-4
d_gene: TRBD1
abundance: .
j_gene: TRBJ1-2
CDR3aa: CASSQSDRDYGYTF
CDR3nt: TGTGCCAGCAGCCAAAGCGACAGGGACTATGGCTACACCTTC

v_gene: TRBV5-1
d_gene: TRBD2
abundance: .
j_gene: TRBJ2-1
CDR3aa: CASSEPGLAGVGEQFF
CDR3nt: TGCGCCAGCAGCGAACCGGGACTAGCGGGAGTCGGTGAGCAGTTCTTC

v_gene: TRBV28
d_gene: .
abundance: once
j_gene: TRBJ1-5
CDR3aa: CASSSDSNQPQHF
CDR3nt: TGTGCCAGCAGTTCAGATAGCAATCAGCCCCAGCATTTT

v_gene: TRBV19
d_gene: .
abundance: .
j_gene: TRBJ1-2
CDR3aa: CASSINRDYGYTF
CDR3nt: TGTGCCAGTAGTATAAACAGAGACTATGGCTACACCTTC

v_gene: TRBV6-6
d_gene: TRBD1
abundance: .
j_gene: TRBJ1-1
CDR3aa: CASSPGDRNTEAFF
CDR3nt: TGTGCCAGCAGCCCTGGGGACAGGAACACTGAAGCTTTCTTT

v_gene: TRBV5-1
d_gene: TRBD1
abundance: .
j_gene: TRBJ2-5
CDR3aa: CASSLGAGGETQYF
CDR3nt: TGCGCCAGCAGCTTGGGGGCAGGGGGAGAGACCCAGTACTTC

v_gene: TRBV5-8
d_gene: .
abundance: .
j_gene: TRBJ2-3
CDR3aa: CASSLAQTPSTDTQYF
CDR3nt: TGTGCCAGCAGCTTGGCACAGACACCTAGCACAGATACGCAGTATTTT

v_gene: TRBV5-1
d_gene: .
abundance: .
j_gene: TRBJ2-1
CDR3aa: CASSTIVSVEHEQFF
CDR3nt: TGCGCCAGCAGCACCATAGTGTCCGTGGAGCATGAGCAGTTCTTC

v_gene: TRBV7-9
d_gene: .
abundance: .
j_gene: TRBJ2-3
CDR3aa: CASSIQGAQDTQYF
CDR3nt: TGTGCCAGCAGTATACAGGGAGCACAAGATACGCAGTATTTT

v_gene: TRBV29-1
d_gene: TRBD1
abundance: .
j_gene: TRBJ1-2
CDR3aa: CSVEQGVAAYTF
CDR3nt: TGCAGCGTTGAACAGGGGGTCGCGGCTTACACCTTC

v_gene: TRBV28
d_gene: .
abundance: .
j_gene: TRBJ2-7
CDR3aa: CASGEVTYEQYF
CDR3nt: TGTGCCAGCGGTGAGGTTACCTACGAGCAGTACTTC

v_gene: TRBV5-1
d_gene: .
abundance: once
j_gene: TRBJ1-1
CDR3aa: CASSLAGEDAEAFF
CDR3nt: TGCGCCAGCAGCTTGGCGGGAGAAGATGCTGAAGCTTTCTTT

v_gene: TRBV11-3
d_gene: .
abundance: .
j_gene: TRBJ1-5
CDR3aa: CASSHYGGRNQPQHF
CDR3nt: TGTGCCAGCAGCCACTATGGGGGCCGCAATCAGCCCCAGCATTTT

v_gene: TRBV7-9
d_gene: .
abundance: .
j_gene: TRBJ1-5
CDR3aa: CASSVRGANQPQHF
CDR3nt: TGTGCCAGCAGCGTACGGGGGGCAAATCAGCCCCAGCATTTT

v_gene: TRBV27
d_gene: TRBD1
abundance: .
j_gene: TRBJ1-2
CDR3aa: CASSPTPQGPNYGYTF
CDR3nt: TGTGCCAGCAGTCCAACCCCACAGGGGCCGAACTATGGCTACACCTTC

v_gene: TRBV14
d_gene: .
abundance: once
j_gene: TRBJ2-7
CDR3aa: CASSPRTEIYEQYF
CDR3nt: TGTGCCAGCAGCCCCCGGACAGAGATCTACGAGCAGTACTTC

v_gene: TRBV6-5
d_gene: .
abundance: .
j_gene: TRBJ1-1
CDR3aa: CASSYIRAGNTEAFF
CDR3nt: TGTGCCAGCAGTTACATCAGGGCTGGAAACACTGAAGCTTTCTTT

v_gene: TRBV9
d_gene: .
abundance: .
j_gene: TRBJ1-2
CDR3aa: CASSVEAYYGYTF
CDR3nt: TGTGCCAGCAGCGTAGAAGCATACTATGGCTACACCTTC

v_gene: TRBV9
d_gene: .
abundance: .
j_gene: TRBJ1-1
CDR3aa: CASSLPSSTDMNTEAFF
CDR3nt: TGTGCCAGCAGCCTGCCCTCCTCGACAGACATGAACACTGAAGCTTTCTTT

v_gene: TRBV11-2
d_gene: .
abundance: .
j_gene: TRBJ1-1
CDR3aa: CASSRGQNTEAFF
CDR3nt: TGTGCCAGCAGCCGCGGACAGAACACTGAAGCTTTCTTT

v_gene: TRBV10-2
d_gene: .
abundance: .
j_gene: TRBJ1-2
CDR3aa: CASSEFRYGYTF
CDR3nt: TGCGCCAGCAGTGAATTTCGGTATGGCTACACCTTC

v_gene: TRBV29-1
d_gene: TRBD2
abundance: .
j_gene: TRBJ2-7
CDR3aa: CSVSREGPLYEQYF
CDR3nt: TGCAGCGTTTCGCGGGAGGGCCCCCTCTACGAGCAGTACTTC

v_gene: TRBV2
d_gene: .
abundance: .
j_gene: TRBJ1-1
CDR3aa: CASSEQGPVNTEAFF
CDR3nt: TGTGCCAGCAGTGAGCAGGGGCCCGTGAACACTGAAGCTTTCTTT

v_gene: TRBV6-4
d_gene: TRBD2
abundance: .
j_gene: TRBJ2-1
CDR3aa: CASSEGLAGDEQFF
CDR3nt: TGTGCCAGCAGTGAGGGACTAGCGGGAGATGAGCAGTTCTTC

v_gene: TRBV7-9
d_gene: .
abundance: .
j_gene: TRBJ1-3
CDR3aa: CASSLVVGASSGNTIYF
CDR3nt: TGTGCCAGCAGCTTAGTGGTAGGGGCCAGCTCTGGAAACACCATATATTTT

v_gene: TRBV10-3
d_gene: .
abundance: .
j_gene: TRBJ2-3
CDR3aa: CAISNRESTDTQYF
CDR3nt: TGTGCCATCAGTAACAGGGAGAGCACAGATACGCAGTATTTT

v_gene: TRBV14
d_gene: .
abundance: .
j_gene: TRBJ1-5
CDR3aa: CASSQVSGPQHF
CDR3nt: TGTGCCAGCAGCCAAGTTTCCGGGCCCCAGCATTTT

v_gene: TRBV19
d_gene: TRBD1
abundance: .
j_gene: TRBJ1-5
CDR3aa: CASGTGPYSQPQHF
CDR3nt: TGTGCCAGTGGGACAGGGCCGTATAGTCAGCCCCAGCATTTT